The rows below give T cell receptor beta chains drawn from one sample of a study of tumor-infiltrating lymphocytes in primary liver carcinoma. From the multiplex PCR reads, TCRdb called clonotypes with MiXCR, one entry per CDR3 protein. The data contain approximately 320,000 distinct CDR3 sequences, roughly three fifths of them singletons. Material for sequencing was peripheral blood. The receptors originated from a woman in her 30s with primary liver carcinoma and hepatitis B virus infection. Each CDR3 is given without its conserved first and last residue. The order of the fields is V gene, J gene, CDR3 protein.

V gene: TRBV11-1; J gene: TRBJ2-7; CDR3 protein: ASSRDPLSEQY
V gene: TRBV12-3/TRBV12-4; J gene: TRBJ1-5; CDR3 protein: ASRPNSPNQPQH
V gene: TRBV12-3/TRBV12-4; J gene: TRBJ2-1; CDR3 protein: ASSPHTGNEQF
V gene: TRBV11-2; J gene: TRBJ1-1; CDR3 protein: ASSLTPHTEAF
V gene: TRBV21-1; J gene: TRBJ2-7; CDR3 protein: ASSLRDSLYEQY
V gene: TRBV11-1; J gene: TRBJ2-1; CDR3 protein: ASSFRYDEQF
V gene: TRBV29-1; J gene: TRBJ2-7; CDR3 protein: SGGTGDYEQY
V gene: TRBV4-1; J gene: TRBJ2-2; CDR3 protein: ASSQGQERAGELF
V gene: TRBV5-6; J gene: TRBJ2-1; CDR3 protein: ASSLGLAGVGNEQF
V gene: TRBV6-2/TRBV6-3; J gene: TRBJ2-7; CDR3 protein: ASSKGLRSYEQY
V gene: TRBV2; J gene: TRBJ1-3; CDR3 protein: ASTRGSGNTIY
V gene: TRBV10-3; J gene: TRBJ2-4; CDR3 protein: AISDVAGGSTKNIQY
V gene: TRBV11-2; J gene: TRBJ2-1; CDR3 protein: ASSLRAGGGGVGEQF
V gene: TRBV5-1; J gene: TRBJ2-1; CDR3 protein: ASSLMGELNEQF
V gene: TRBV5-5; J gene: TRBJ2-6; CDR3 protein: ASSLAGPAGANVLT
V gene: TRBV29-1; J gene: TRBJ2-1; CDR3 protein: SVAGETAVINEQF
V gene: TRBV28; J gene: TRBJ2-2; CDR3 protein: AILPGLYTGELF
V gene: TRBV4-1; J gene: TRBJ2-7; CDR3 protein: ASSRVAGTISYEQY
V gene: TRBV7-9; J gene: TRBJ2-5; CDR3 protein: ASSTSWEVTQY
V gene: TRBV24-1; J gene: TRBJ2-7; CDR3 protein: ATSDYRVPYKQY
V gene: TRBV28; J gene: TRBJ2-4; CDR3 protein: ASRARGEGNIQY
V gene: TRBV5-6; J gene: TRBJ2-6; CDR3 protein: ASSWRGSGANVLT
V gene: TRBV28; J gene: TRBJ2-5; CDR3 protein: TSSLTSQETQY
V gene: TRBV29-1; J gene: TRBJ2-1; CDR3 protein: SVETYGQQF
V gene: TRBV11-2; J gene: TRBJ2-7; CDR3 protein: ASSLSRAGEIHEQY
V gene: TRBV6-1; J gene: TRBJ2-1; CDR3 protein: ASRLQGYNEQF
V gene: TRBV7-8; J gene: TRBJ2-7; CDR3 protein: ASSLGATTHSYEQY
V gene: TRBV28; J gene: TRBJ2-1; CDR3 protein: ASSLGAGVSGSSYNEQF
V gene: TRBV6-1; J gene: TRBJ2-7; CDR3 protein: ASRKNGPNYEQY
V gene: TRBV5-5; J gene: TRBJ2-7; CDR3 protein: ASSLLPTGHEQC
V gene: TRBV10-2; J gene: TRBJ1-5; CDR3 protein: ASSDSWTPGTQPQH
V gene: TRBV6-1; J gene: TRBJ1-4; CDR3 protein: ASGLSNEKLF
V gene: TRBV11-2; J gene: TRBJ1-5; CDR3 protein: ATSLAVAQPQH
V gene: TRBV28; J gene: TRBJ2-4; CDR3 protein: ASSMGREIFQY
V gene: TRBV6-5; J gene: TRBJ2-1; CDR3 protein: ASSQGDRSNLEQF
V gene: TRBV5-5; J gene: TRBJ2-5; CDR3 protein: ASSFSSGHHQETQY